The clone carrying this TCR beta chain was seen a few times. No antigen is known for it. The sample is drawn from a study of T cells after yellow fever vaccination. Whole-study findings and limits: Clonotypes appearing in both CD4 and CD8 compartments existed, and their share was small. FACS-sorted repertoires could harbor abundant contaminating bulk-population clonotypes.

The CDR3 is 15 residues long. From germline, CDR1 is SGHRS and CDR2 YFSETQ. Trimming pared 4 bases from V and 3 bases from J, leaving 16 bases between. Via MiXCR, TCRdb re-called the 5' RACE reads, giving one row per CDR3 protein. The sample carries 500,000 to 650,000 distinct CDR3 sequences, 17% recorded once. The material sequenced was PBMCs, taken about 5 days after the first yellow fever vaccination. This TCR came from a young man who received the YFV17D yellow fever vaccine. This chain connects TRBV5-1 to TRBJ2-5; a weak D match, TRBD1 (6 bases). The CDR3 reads CASSQFRGQEETQYF. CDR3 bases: TGCGCCAGCAGCCAATTCAGGGGACAAGAAGAGACCCAGTACTTC.